This T cell receptor beta chain stems from a study of radiotherapy plus CTLA-4 blockade in lung cancer. The assay was immunoSEQ multiplex PCR, and TCRdb's table has in-frame clones only and misses some. The sample records around 80,000 clones, over 65% being singletons. This CDR3 contains 15 residues. CDR1 and CDR2 (germline): SGHNT, YENEEA. This clonotype was obtained from a human donor with non-small cell lung cancer whose response to radiotherapy plus ipilimumab could not be evaluated. Source: peripheral blood, taken from a patient treated with radiotherapy plus ipilimumab. The chain has TRBV11-3 and TRBJ2-5; D not certain. The J call may be incorrect, as the DNA end agrees better with TRBJ2-7. CDR3 bases: TGTGCCAGCAGCTTTGGCAGGCCCCCAAGGAACGAGCAGTACTTC. Protein product: CASSFGRPPRNEQYF.